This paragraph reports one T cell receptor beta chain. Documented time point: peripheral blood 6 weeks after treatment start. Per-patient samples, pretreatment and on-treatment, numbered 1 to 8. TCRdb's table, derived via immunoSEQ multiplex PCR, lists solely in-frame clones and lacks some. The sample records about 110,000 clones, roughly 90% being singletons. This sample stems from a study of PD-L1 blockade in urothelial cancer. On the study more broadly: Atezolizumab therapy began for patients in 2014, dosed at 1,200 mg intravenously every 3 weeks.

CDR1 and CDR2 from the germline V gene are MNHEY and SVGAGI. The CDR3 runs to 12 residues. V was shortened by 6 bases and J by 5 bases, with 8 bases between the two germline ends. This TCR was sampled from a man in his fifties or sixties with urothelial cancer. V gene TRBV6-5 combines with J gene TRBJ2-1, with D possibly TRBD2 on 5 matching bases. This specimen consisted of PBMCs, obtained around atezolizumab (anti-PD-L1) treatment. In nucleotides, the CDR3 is TGTGCCAGCAGCCCCGGGGACAATGAGCAGTTCTTC. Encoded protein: CASSPGDNEQFF.